This T cell receptor (beta chain) is drawn from a study of blood T cell repertoires in COVID-19 (dated by TCRdb to 2018 to 2021). In the study overall: The collaborator samples originated in the United States, Italy and Spain and spanned the acute and convalescent phases of COVID-19. The material from the prospective study consisted of cDNA or gDNA derived from T cells, B-cell-depleted T cells, or PBMCs. The dataset comprised deeply sampled blood TCRbeta repertoires from subjects exposed to, actively infected with, or recovered from COVID-19. The sample metadata nearly always contained a de-identified subject ID, COVID-19 status, age in years and sex. The samples were drawn from two sources: the first 160 participants of the ongoing ImmuneRACE study, and about 1,300 subjects contributed by 6 global collaborators. Where available, HLA class I and class II types were obtained from metadata supplied by the sample provider rather than from assay-based typing. A freely available public database, intended as a resource for researchers studying the immune response to SARS-CoV-2, is where the repertoires were released.

One collaborating source in Seattle enrolled patients during active infection and followed them longitudinally through the course of disease. Collaborating institutions collected whole blood in K2EDTA tubes following their own protocols. For TCRbeta analysis, collaborators shipped samples as frozen whole blood, isolated PBMCs, or DNA extracted from either of those sample types. What the research found in general, with its limitations: The amount of clinical and demographic metadata varied by source and participant and was provided uncurated.

TCRbeta CDR3 regions were amplified from genomic DNA by means of the immunoSEQ Assay, a bias-controlled multiplex PCR. The published analysis was carried out like this. The number of nucleated cells in each sample was estimated from the amplification of reference gene primers within the assay. To quantify the absolute abundance of each unique TCRbeta CDR3 rearrangement, sequence reads were collapsed and filtered. For each sample, productive Simpson clonality was calculated by taking the square root of Simpson's diversity index across productive rearrangements. Drawn from immuneACCESS, this table holds only the in-frame rearrangements with V and J called that TCRdb kept. Clones are partly lost; checked studies trace under half to an unresolved V gene and leave the rest unexplained. The DNA was the basis for D and trimming; V, J and clone size are from that table. The sample table shows some 69,000 clones, and about nine tenths are seen once. The ten most abundant clones make up around 0.52% of the sample.

CDR1 and CDR2, per the germline V gene, are SGHRS and YFSETQ. The germline V end is reduced by 4 bases and the J end by 5 bases; junction bases left unmatched: 9. From the cysteine up to the phenylalanine, the CDR3 has a length of 16 residues. The DNA shown is the 48-base CDR3, in frame from base 1. This clone was counted once. Its antigen is unknown. Base qualities are missing; no much larger clone stands one base away. Recombination connected TRBV5-1 to TRBJ1-2, with TRBD1 matching 12 junction bases. Sequenced input: peripheral blood. This sequence was found in a man aged 50 to 60 with COVID-19, enrolled during active disease. The DNA is TGCGCCAGCAGCGCGGGGACAGGGGGCGGCAGGTATGGCTACACCTTC. It specifies CASSAGTGGGRYGYTF.